This is a list of T cell receptor beta chains from one sample in a study of spatial heterogeneity in lung cancer. TCRdb processed the 5' RACE reads anew with MiXCR; each CDR3 protein has one entry. The repertoire holds under 75,000 distinct CDR3 sequences, with roughly 8.9% as singletons. The sample was PBMCs, taken at follow-up. The receptor source for this set is a female donor with early-stage non-small cell lung cancer. The CDR3 runs from the conserved cysteine through the conserved F or W. The order of the fields is J gene, V gene, clone size, CDR3 protein. Expanded clones are given a class, and other clones once, few, many or no size at all.

J: TRBJ2-3; V: TRBV10-2; size: many; CDR3: CAVGQGQADTQYF
J: TRBJ2-2; V: TRBV5-1; size: NA; CDR3: CASSLDGGELFF
J: TRBJ1-4; V: TRBV27; size: many; CDR3: CASSLPDEKLFF
J: TRBJ1-1; V: TRBV29-1; size: many; CDR3: CSVAAGMNTEAFF
J: TRBJ2-1; V: TRBV11-2; size: few; CDR3: CASSPSYNEQFF
J: TRBJ2-3; V: TRBV5-6; size: NA; CDR3: CASSLDGTEHTDTQYF
J: TRBJ2-7; V: TRBV27; size: NA; CDR3: CASKPGQGAVEQYF
J: TRBJ2-5; V: TRBV9; size: NA; CDR3: CASSLTSLGETQYF
J: TRBJ2-7; V: TRBV7-9; size: many; CDR3: CASSPRLAGGPLGNEQYF
J: TRBJ2-7; V: TRBV15; size: NA; CDR3: CATSRDRVQGQAEQYF
J: TRBJ2-7; V: TRBV5-1; size: many; CDR3: CASSLPSGTGAYEQYF
J: TRBJ1-1; V: TRBV11-2; size: NA; CDR3: CASSLEVLYTEAFF
J: TRBJ2-3; V: TRBV5-1; size: many; CDR3: CASRYLPEDTQYF
J: TRBJ2-5; V: TRBV5-4; size: NA; CDR3: CVSSLLAGEETQYF
J: TRBJ2-7; V: TRBV7-8; size: NA; CDR3: CASSTTSGTEQYF
J: TRBJ2-1; V: TRBV18; size: NA; CDR3: CASSPRTSAHEFF
J: TRBJ1-1; V: TRBV25-1; size: many; CDR3: CASSTRNTEAFF
J: TRBJ2-6; V: TRBV9; size: many; CDR3: CASSPKTLVGERRGANVLTF
J: TRBJ1-1; V: TRBV27; size: few; CDR3: CASSLGVDRDTEAFF
J: TRBJ2-1; V: TRBV10-1; size: once; CDR3: CASSGAVWIGPSSYNEQFF
J: TRBJ2-6; V: TRBV9; size: few; CDR3: CASSDRQGTGANVLTF
J: TRBJ2-7; V: TRBV25-1; size: many; CDR3: CASRTLLAVQYEQYF
J: TRBJ2-2; V: TRBV5-1; size: few; CDR3: CASNWGSGTNTGELFF
J: TRBJ2-1; V: TRBV12-5; size: NA; CDR3: CASGKPGLAYNEQFF
J: TRBJ1-1; V: TRBV7-8; size: many; CDR3: CASSSRTGSMNTEAFF
J: TRBJ2-7; V: TRBV28; size: few; CDR3: CASKGGDTYEQYF
J: TRBJ2-7; V: TRBV12-3/TRBV12-4; size: many; CDR3: CASRKAGGSSYEQYF
J: TRBJ2-5; V: TRBV12-3/TRBV12-4; size: many; CDR3: CASRSGQGGETQYF
J: TRBJ1-1; V: TRBV7-2; size: many; CDR3: CASRYDPVLYTEAFF
J: TRBJ2-2; V: TRBV7-3; size: many; CDR3: CASSLTSGTGELFF
J: TRBJ1-1; V: TRBV18; size: many; CDR3: CASSPDDGKGAFF